The 7 T cell receptor beta chains below were found in one sample sequenced in a study of shared clonotypes between healthy human individuals. Here immunoSEQ multiplex PCR was the method, and the copy in TCRdb shows in-frame clones only, minus some. The sample yields some 630,000 clones, approximately 79% seen once. The sample consisted of memory CD4+ T cells sorted from blood. Subset noted: CD45RA-negative fraction. The receptors were gathered from a woman under 40 in good health.

This chain uses TRBV2 with TRBJ2-7; 7 positions agree with TRBD1. The CDR3 has 14 residues. Looked up from germline, CDR1 is SNHLY and CDR2 is FYNNEI. Losses at the gene ends were 6 bases for V and 2 bases for J; bases not matched to a gene: 7. CDR3 sequence: CASSVGTAAYEQYF. In DNA, the CDR3 is TGTGCCAGCAGCGTTGGGACAGCTGCCTACGAGCAGTACTTC. The whole variable domain, filled in from reference TRBV2 and TRBJ2-7, reads EPEVTQTPSHQVTQMGQEVILRCVPISNHLYFYWYRQILGQKVEFLVSFYNNEISEKSEIFDDQFSVERPDGSNFTLKIRSTKLEDSAMYFCASSVGTAAYEQYFGPGTRLTVT.

This clone was seen only once. The gene calls are TRBV11-2 and TRBJ2-3, with 10 bases lining up with TRBD2. The CDR3 has 15 amino acids. CDR1 and CDR2 (germline): SGHAT, FQNNGV. Trimming removed 5 bases from V and 6 bases from J; junction bases left unmatched: 8. The CDR3 protein is CASSLTSGARDTQYF. The CDR3 DNA reads TGTGCCAGCAGCCTAACTAGCGGGGCTAGGGATACGCAGTATTTT. The whole variable domain, filled in from reference TRBV11-2 and TRBJ2-3, reads EAGVAQSPRYKIIEKRQSVAFWCNPISGHATLYWYQQILGQGPKLLIQFQNNGVVDDSQLPKDRFSAERLKGVDSTLKIQPAKLEDSAVYLCASSLTSGARDTQYFGPGTRLTVL.

CDR3 sequence reads: CAGRDLNTGELFF. The CDR3 DNA reads as TGTGCCGGACGGGACTTGAACACCGGGGAGCTGTTTTTT. The genes are TRBV6-5 and TRBJ2-2, with a possible D match to TRBD2 (6 bases). V lost 11 bases and J lost 1, with 11 bases in between. The CDR3 loop spans 13 amino acids. Germline CDR1 and CDR2: MNHEY and SVGAGI.

This sequence joins TRBV7-9 and TRBJ1-4; tentatively, D is TRBD1 (6 bases). With 2 bases removed from V and 8 bases from J, the gap between germline ends came to 12 bases. This CDR3 has 14 amino acids. Germline CDR1 reads SEHNR; CDR2 reads FQNEAQ (reference sequence). This CDR3 reads CASSLNGRGEKLFF. CDR3 nucleotides: TGTGCCAGCAGCTTAAATGGCAGGGGCGAAAAACTGTTTTTT.

The J gene is TRBJ1-1, the V gene TRBV6-5, with D possibly TRBD1 on 5 matching bases. V was clipped by 9 bases and J by 1 base, with 18 bases between them. The CDR3 length is 15 residues. The germline V gene encodes CDR1 MNHEY and CDR2 SVGAGI. CDR3: CARGSQGRKNTEAFF. The CDR3 DNA follows: TGTGCCAGGGGCAGTCAGGGACGAAAGAACACTGAAGCTTTCTTT.

This rearrangement joins TRBV19 to TRBJ2-1, with 10 nucleotides matching TRBD2. The CDR3 sequence is 16 residues long. Losses at the gene ends were 6 bases for V and 4 bases for J; bases not matched to a gene: 9. Germline CDR1 LNHDA, CDR2 SQIVND (reference sequence). CDR3 loop: CASSQARTSGYNEQFF. DNA for the CDR3: TGTGCCAGTAGCCAAGCCCGGACTAGCGGATACAATGAGCAGTTCTTC.

V gene TRBV29-1 combines with J gene TRBJ1-1; 7 positions match TRBD1. The germline gives CDR1 SQVTM, CDR2 ANQGSEA. This CDR3 comprises 14 residues. The J segment lost 5 bases and the V segment lost 3 bases, leaving 9 bases of the junction unmatched. CDR3 bases: TGCAGCGTTGATCTGGCAGGGGGTAGGACTGAAGCTTTCTTT. Protein: CSVDLAGGRTEAFF.